This TCR beta chain comes out of a study of vaccination and CD4 T cells after COVID-19. Notes on this clonotype: Its antigen is still unknown.

Trimming removed 1 base at V and 2 bases at J, with 15 bases between. Germline lookup yields CDR1 MNHNS and CDR2 SASEGT. The CDR3 covers 16 residues. Points from the study as a whole: In convalescent patients, a median approximately 86% of reactive clones appeared only post-vaccination.

Oncomine TCR Beta short-read sequencing was applied to DNA from cultured CD4+ T cells. Scientists extracted genomic DNA from CD4+ T cells grown in culture. TCRdb re-derived calls from the PCR reads in MiXCR, one entry per CDR3 protein. The top ten clones hold approximately 3% of a sample with around 25,000 distinct CDR3 sequences, 30% of them seen once. Noted time point: late sampling 161 to 241 days after vaccination in a few convalescent patients. Documented treatment: approximately 10-day PBMC culture with coronavirus spike peptide pools or control peptides (ViraFEST assay). The input for sequencing was CD4+ T cells from blood, cultured in vitro, taken about 7 months after SARS-CoV-2 vaccination. This TCR was sampled from a human donor who had recovered from COVID-19. V and J are TRBV6-1 and TRBJ2-7; the D gene is possibly TRBD1 (5 bases). For the CDR3, the DNA is TGTGCCAGCAGTGAAGTCCTGCTGACAGCTACCTACGAGCAGTACTTC. Encoded protein: CASSEVLLTATYEQYF.